The rows below give T cell receptor beta chains drawn from one sample of a study of cytomegalovirus exposure and HLA in healthy donors. The method was immunoSEQ multiplex PCR; TCRdb's version includes in-frame clones alone and lacks a portion of them. Found here are about 130,000 clones, roughly four fifths of them singletons; the top ten hold approximately 30%. The sample was PBMCs. The source of these receptors is a man aged 25-40 years in good health and CMV-seropositive. The CDR3 runs from the conserved cysteine through the conserved F or W. Each record gives: J gene, D gene, clone size, V gene, CDR3 protein, CDR3 DNA. A D gene is named only where the DNA matches it firmly. Part of the rows lack a size; the others show once, few, many or a class for expanded clones.

>TRBJ1-2|.|.|TRBV27
CASSSRGGLNYGYTF
TGTGCCAGCAGTTCGCGTGGGGGCCTTAACTATGGCTACACCTTC
>TRBJ2-5|.|.|TRBV5-4
CASSLRAETQYF
TGTGCCAGCAGCTTGCGAGCGGAGACCCAGTACTTC
>TRBJ1-4|.|few|TRBV5-6
CASSLPGTENEKLFF
TGTGCCAGCAGCTTGCCGGGAACAGAAAATGAAAAACTGTTTTTT
>TRBJ2-1|.|.|TRBV7-9
CASSLMADEQFF
TGTGCCAGCAGCTTAATGGCGGATGAGCAGTTCTTC
>TRBJ2-3|TRBD2|.|TRBV6-5
CASSYGAGVTDTQYF
TGTGCCAGCAGTTACGGTGCGGGGGTCACAGATACGCAGTATTTT
>TRBJ2-3|TRBD2|.|TRBV7-3
CASSLRLLAGGQGTDTQYF
TGTGCCAGCAGCTTAAGGCTCCTAGCGGGAGGTCAGGGCACAGATACGCAGTATTTT
>TRBJ1-1|.|.|TRBV29-1
CSVEDWGGRVNTEAFF
TGCAGCGTTGAAGATTGGGGGGGCCGGGTGAACACTGAAGCTTTCTTT
>TRBJ1-5|.|.|TRBV5-6
CASSLAGYQPQHF
TGTGCCAGCAGCTTAGCAGGGTATCAGCCCCAGCATTTT
>TRBJ2-7|.|many|TRBV2
CACGIFYEQYF
TGTGCGTGCGGGATATTCTACGAGCAGTACTTC
>TRBJ2-3|TRBD1|.|TRBV5-1
CASSSTGTGKDTQYF
TGCGCCAGCAGCTCTACCGGGACAGGGAAAGATACGCAGTATTTT
>TRBJ1-2|.|.|TRBV19
CASSINRYYGYTF
TGTGCCAGTAGTATTAACAGGTACTATGGCTACACCTTC
>TRBJ2-2|TRBD2|.|TRBV12-5
CASGTLAVNTGELFF
TGTGCTAGTGGTACCCTAGCGGTTAACACCGGGGAGCTGTTTTTT
>TRBJ2-7|TRBD2|.|TRBV4-1
CASSQPGLAGAYEQYF
TGCGCCAGCAGCCAACCTGGACTAGCGGGGGCCTACGAGCAGTACTTC
>TRBJ2-3|.|.|TRBV11-2
CASSRVDTQYF
TGTGCCAGTTCGAGGGTAGATACGCAGTATTTT
>TRBJ2-7|TRBD1|.|TRBV10-1
CASRLTGASYEQYF
TGCGCCAGCAGGCTGACAGGGGCCTCCTACGAGCAGTACTTC
>TRBJ1-2|TRBD1|.|TRBV6-1
CASSDRPGTGLGYTF
TGTGCCAGCAGTGATAGACCCGGGACAGGGCTCGGCTACACCTTC
>TRBJ2-5|.|.|TRBV9
CASSPDLTQETQYF
TGTGCCAGCAGCCCCGACTTAACCCAAGAGACCCAGTACTTC
>TRBJ1-5|TRBD1|.|TRBV7-2
CASSLETGQSQPQHF
TGTGCCAGCAGCTTAGAGACAGGGCAAAGTCAGCCCCAGCATTTT
>TRBJ2-7|TRBD2|.|TRBV7-6
CASSSGLAGGVYEQYF
TGTGCCAGCAGCTCCGGACTAGCGGGAGGGGTCTACGAGCAGTACTTC
>TRBJ2-7|.|few|TRBV7-8
CASTLGARVNSYEQYF
TGTGCCAGCACCCTAGGGGCCAGGGTAAATTCCTACGAGCAGTACTTC
>TRBJ2-3|TRBD2|once|TRBV5-1
CASSLVGGIPYSTDTQYF
TGCGCCAGCAGCTTGGTGGGGGGGATACCCTATTCCACAGATACGCAGTATTTT
>TRBJ2-1|.|.|TRBV29-1
CSVEDWEADPQFF
TGCAGCGTTGAAGATTGGGAGGCGGACCCCCAGTTCTTC